This TCR beta chain was captured by sequencing in a study of T cell responses to AZD1222 COVID-19 vaccine. Study at large: Second-dose intervals near 4 or 12 weeks were combined.

Study-level results: Compared with day 0, the breadth and depth of the Spike-specific TCR repertoire rose significantly after two doses of AZD1222. The sample set comprised mostly white British donors with more females, and clonal diversity was possibly underestimated. Nearly half of spike-specific TCRs reportedly target unmutated variant regions.

A note on this clone: Its antigen is not identified.

The method was immunoSEQ multiplex PCR; TCRdb's version includes in-frame clones alone and lacks a portion of them. Among under 110,000 clones listed, 87% were seen once. Sequencing was performed on peripheral blood, taken on day 0 of AZD1222 vaccination. The sequence was collected from an adult in good health.

The CDR3 is CASSEGNYGYTF. The CDR3 DNA is TGTGCCAGCAGTGAAGGGAACTATGGCTACACCTTC. The chain employs TRBV2 and TRBJ1-2; no clear D gene. The germline CDR1 and CDR2 sequences are SNHLY and FYNNEI. The CDR3 is 12 residues long. The germline V and J ends were trimmed by 1 base and 2 bases, with 2 bases remaining between them.